Detailed here is one TCR beta chain. This sample stems from a study of cytomegalovirus exposure and HLA in healthy donors. From germline, CDR1 is LGHNT and CDR2 FRNRAP. V was shortened by 1 base and J by 7 bases, with 8 bases between the two germline ends. This CDR3 region has 12 residues. PCR employed 60 Vbeta and 13 Jbeta primers. Profiled with immunoSEQ multiplex PCR; TCRdb holds only in-frame clones, not every one. In the table there are about 160,000 clones, about 85% of which are singletons. The TCR originated in a woman between 50 and 59 years old in good health and CMV-seropositive. Sequences were obtained from PBMCs. The V call is TRBV12-5, the J call TRBJ2-7; TRBD1 is a possible D gene (5 bases). CDR3 in amino acids: CASGLGKGEQYF. Here the CDR3 DNA reads TGTGCTAGTGGTTTGGGTAAGGGGGAGCAGTACTTC.